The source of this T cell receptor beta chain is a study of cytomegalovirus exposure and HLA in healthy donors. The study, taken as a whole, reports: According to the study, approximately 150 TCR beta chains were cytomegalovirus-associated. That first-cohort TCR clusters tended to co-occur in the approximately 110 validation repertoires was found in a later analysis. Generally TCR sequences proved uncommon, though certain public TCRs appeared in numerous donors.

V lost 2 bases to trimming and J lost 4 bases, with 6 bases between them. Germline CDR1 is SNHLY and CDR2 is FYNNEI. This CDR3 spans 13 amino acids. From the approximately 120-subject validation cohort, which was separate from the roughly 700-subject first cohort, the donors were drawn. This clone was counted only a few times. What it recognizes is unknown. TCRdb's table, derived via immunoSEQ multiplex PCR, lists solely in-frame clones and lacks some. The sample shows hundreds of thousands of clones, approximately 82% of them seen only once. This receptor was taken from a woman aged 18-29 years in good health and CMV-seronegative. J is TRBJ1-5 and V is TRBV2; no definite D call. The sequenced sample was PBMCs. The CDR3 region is CASSEIGNQPQHF. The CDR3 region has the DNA TGTGCCAGCAGTGAAATAGGGAATCAGCCCCAGCATTTT.